The clone carrying this TCR beta chain was picked up a small number of times. Its matching antigen is unknown. V was pared by 0 bases and J by 5 bases, with 13 bases between. The CDR3 runs to 14 residues. The germline CDR1 and CDR2 sequences are GTSNPN and SVGIG (reference sequence). Peripheral blood and lesional scalp punch biopsies came from alopecia areata patients. Sorting from PBMCs produced CD4+ and CD8+ T cells. This sample was included in a study of CD8+ T cells in alopecia areata. Notes on the study in general: Especially in alopecia totalis/universalis, lesional scalp showed greater clonality than normal scalp did. Scalp sequencing captures resident alphabeta T cells of normal skin too.

Reverse transcribed after extraction, RNA yielded cDNA as the sequencing template. The assay was immunoSEQ multiplex PCR, and TCRdb's table has in-frame clones only and misses some. The sample lists around 140,000 clones, roughly three fifths seen once, with under 7.5% in the top ten. The sequence was collected from a human donor with alopecia areata. The input for sequencing was CD4+ T cells sorted from blood, taken at week 0. The rearrangement joins TRBV30 to TRBJ1-1, with D perhaps TRBD1 (6 bases). The CDR3 region has the DNA TGTGCCTGGAGTGTTTACAGGGTGAGGACTGAAGCTTTCTTT. Its translation: CAWSVYRVRTEAFF.